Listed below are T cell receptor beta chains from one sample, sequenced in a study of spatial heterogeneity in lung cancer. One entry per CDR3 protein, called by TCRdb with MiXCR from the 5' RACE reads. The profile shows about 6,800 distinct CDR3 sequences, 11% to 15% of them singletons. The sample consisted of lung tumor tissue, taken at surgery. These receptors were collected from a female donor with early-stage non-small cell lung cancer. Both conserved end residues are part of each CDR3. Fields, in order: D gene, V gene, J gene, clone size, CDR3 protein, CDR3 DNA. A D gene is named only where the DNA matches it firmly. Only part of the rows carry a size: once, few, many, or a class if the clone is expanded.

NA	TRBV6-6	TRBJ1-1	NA	CASSPIQGNTEAFF	TGTGCCAGCAGCCCCATACAGGGGAACACTGAAGCTTTCTTT
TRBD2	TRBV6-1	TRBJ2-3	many	CASSPHSGGATDTQYF	TGTGCCAGCAGTCCCCATAGCGGGGGGGCAACCGATACGCAGTATTTT
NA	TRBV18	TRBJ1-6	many	CASSPAGGGSPLHF	TGTGCCAGCTCACCAGCAGGTGGTGGCTCACCCCTCCACTTT
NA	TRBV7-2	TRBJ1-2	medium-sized	CASSLMNREYGYTF	TGTGCCAGCAGCTTAATGAACAGAGAATATGGCTACACCTTC
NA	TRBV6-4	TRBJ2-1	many	CASSDGVYNEQFF	TGTGCCAGCAGTGACGGGGTCTACAATGAGCAGTTCTTC
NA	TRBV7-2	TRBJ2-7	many	CASSPSGYEQYF	TGTGCCAGCAGCCCTTCCGGATACGAGCAGTACTTC
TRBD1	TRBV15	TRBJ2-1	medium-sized	CATQGGADSKQFF	TGTGCCACCCAAGGGGGCGCGGATTCGAAGCAGTTCTTC
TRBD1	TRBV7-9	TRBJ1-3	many	CASGRDRVDSGNTIYF	TGTGCCAGCGGGCGGGACAGGGTTGACTCTGGAAACACCATATATTTT
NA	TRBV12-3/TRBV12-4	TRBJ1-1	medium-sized	CASRITAEAFF	TGTGCCAGCAGAATCACAGCTGAAGCTTTCTTT
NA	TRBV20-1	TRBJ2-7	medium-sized	CSARYHAVDTPYNYEQYF	TGCAGTGCTAGATACCACGCGGTCGACACCCCATACAACTACGAGCAGTACTTC
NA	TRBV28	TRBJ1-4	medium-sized	CASSPARNEKLFF	TGTGCCAGCAGCCCCGCGAGGAATGAAAAACTGTTTTTT
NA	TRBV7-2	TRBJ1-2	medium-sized	CASSLSPSQGEGYTF	TGTGCCAGCAGCTTATCCCCGTCCCAGGGCGAAGGCTACACCTTC
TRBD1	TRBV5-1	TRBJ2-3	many	CASSLKGQGVNTQYF	TGCGCCAGCAGCTTGAAGGGACAGGGGGTGAATACGCAGTATTTT
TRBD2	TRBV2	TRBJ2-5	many	CASEGETSAGGTQYF	TGTGCCAGCGAAGGTGAAACTAGCGCCGGGGGGACCCAGTACTTC
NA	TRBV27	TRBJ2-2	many	CASSPLRGRDTGELFF	TGTGCCAGCAGTCCGCTGAGGGGGAGGGATACCGGGGAGCTGTTTTTT
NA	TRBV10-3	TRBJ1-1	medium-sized	CAISDLVGPTEAFF	TGTGCCATCAGTGATTTAGTGGGACCCACTGAAGCTTTCTTT
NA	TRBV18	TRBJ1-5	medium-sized	CASSPSGDIGGNQPQHF	TGTGCCAGCTCACCATCAGGGGACATAGGGGGCAATCAGCCCCAGCATTTT
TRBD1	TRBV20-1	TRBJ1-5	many	CSARKAGDRLNQPQHF	TGCAGTGCTAGGAAGGCAGGGGACAGGCTAAATCAGCCCCAGCATTTT
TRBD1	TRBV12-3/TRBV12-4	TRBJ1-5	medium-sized	CASSYRGRQPQHF	TGTGCCAGCAGTTACAGGGGACGGCAGCCCCAGCATTTT
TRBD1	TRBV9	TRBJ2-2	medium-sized	CASSADRASNTGELFF	TGTGCCAGCAGCGCCGACAGGGCTTCGAACACCGGGGAGCTGTTTTTT
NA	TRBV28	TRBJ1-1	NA	CASSFGVLNTEAFF	TGTGCCAGCAGTTTCGGGGTATTGAACACTGAAGCTTTCTTT
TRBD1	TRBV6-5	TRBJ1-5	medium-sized	CASRGTGGQPQHF	TGTGCCAGCAGGGGTACAGGGGGTCAGCCCCAGCATTTT
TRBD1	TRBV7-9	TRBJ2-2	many	CASSPRLGQGTGELFF	TGTGCCAGCAGCCCTCGTCTGGGACAGGGCACCGGGGAGCTGTTTTTT
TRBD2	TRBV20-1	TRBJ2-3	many	CSASLAGGPTDTQYF	TGCAGTGCTTCCCTAGCGGGGGGACCCACAGATACGCAGTATTTT
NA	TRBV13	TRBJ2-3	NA	CASSLGLTGASTDTQYF	TGTGCCAGCAGCTTAGGCCTAACGGGGGCTAGCACAGATACGCAGTATTTT
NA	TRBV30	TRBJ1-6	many	CAWSGNSLNSPLHF	TGTGCCTGGAGTGGTAACAGCCTGAATTCACCCCTCCACTTT
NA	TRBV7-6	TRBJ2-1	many	CASSLGHQGMYSEQFF	TGTGCCAGCAGCTTAGGTCATCAGGGGATGTACAGTGAGCAGTTCTTC
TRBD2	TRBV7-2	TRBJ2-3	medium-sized	CASSLGRGGLSTDTQYF	TGTGCCAGCAGCTTGGGACGGGGGGGCCTTAGCACAGATACGCAGTATTTT
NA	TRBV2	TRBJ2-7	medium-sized	CASSEEEWMGGHSYEQYF	TGTGCCAGCAGTGAAGAGGAGTGGATGGGGGGCCACTCCTACGAGCAGTACTTC
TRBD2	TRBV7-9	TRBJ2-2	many	CASSSTSLAGVFGELFF	TGTGCCAGCAGCTCTACCTCCCTAGCGGGGGTTTTCGGGGAGCTGTTTTTT
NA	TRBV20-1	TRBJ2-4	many	CSAPLETKNIQYF	TGCAGTGCTCCCCTAGAAACCAAAAACATTCAGTACTTC
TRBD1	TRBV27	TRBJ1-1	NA	CASSRAGTGVGNTEAFF	TGTGCCAGCAGTCGCGCCGGGACAGGAGTCGGGAACACTGAAGCTTTCTTT
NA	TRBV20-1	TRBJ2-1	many	CSARWWGKRRETYNEQFF	TGCAGTGCTAGATGGTGGGGGAAAAGGAGGGAGACCTACAATGAGCAGTTCTTC
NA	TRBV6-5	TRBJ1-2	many	CASSYGGEYGYTF	TGTGCCAGCAGTTACGGGGGGGAATATGGCTACACCTTC
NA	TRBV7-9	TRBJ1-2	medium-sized	CASSTGQRYGYTF	TGTGCCAGCAGCACCGGACAACGCTATGGCTACACCTTC
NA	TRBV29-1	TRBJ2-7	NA	CSADLKSGEQYF	TGCAGCGCGGATCTCAAGTCCGGCGAGCAGTACTTC
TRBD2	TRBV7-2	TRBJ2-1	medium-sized	CASSPLAGGYNEQFF	TGTGCCAGCAGCCCCCTCGCCGGGGGGTACAATGAGCAGTTCTTC
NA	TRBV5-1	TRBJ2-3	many	CASSSLPASTDTQYF	TGCGCCAGCAGCTCCCTTCCGGCAAGCACAGATACGCAGTATTTT
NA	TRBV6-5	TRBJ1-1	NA	CASSYSRTSKAFF	TGTGCCAGCAGTTACTCGCGGACCTCCAAAGCTTTCTTT
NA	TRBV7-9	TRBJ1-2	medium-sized	CASSSELSKQGGYTF	TGTGCCAGCAGCTCGGAACTATCTAAACAAGGCGGCTACACCTTC
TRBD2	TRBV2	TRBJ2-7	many	CASSDPTLAGEDNF	TGTGCCAGCAGTGATCCAACACTAGCGGGGGAGGATAACTTC
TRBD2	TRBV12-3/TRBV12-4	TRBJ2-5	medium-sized	CASRLIAGAQETQYF	TGTGCCAGCAGGTTGATAGCGGGGGCGCAAGAGACCCAGTACTTC
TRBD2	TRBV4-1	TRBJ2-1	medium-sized	CASSQEASGFYNEQFF	TGCGCCAGCAGCCAAGAGGCTAGCGGGTTCTACAATGAGCAGTTCTTC
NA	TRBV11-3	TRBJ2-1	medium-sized	CASSLDRDNEQFF	TGTGCCAGCAGCTTAGATCGGGACAATGAGCAGTTCTTC
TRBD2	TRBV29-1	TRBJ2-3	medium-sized	CSATEGGGDTQYF	TGCAGCGCTACTGAGGGCGGGGGAGATACGCAGTATTTT
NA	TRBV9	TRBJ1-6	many	CASSVGPTAYNSPLHF	TGTGCCAGCAGCGTCGGCCCAACCGCCTATAATTCACCCCTCCACTTT
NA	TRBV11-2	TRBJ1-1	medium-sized	CASSLDWQGRAFF	TGTGCCAGCAGCTTAGATTGGCAGGGACGGGCTTTCTTT
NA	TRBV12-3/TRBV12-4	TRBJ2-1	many	CASSFGSDYNEQFF	TGTGCCAGCAGTTTCGGATCAGACTACAATGAGCAGTTCTTC
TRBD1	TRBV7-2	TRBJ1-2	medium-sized	CASKQGANYGYTF	TGTGCCAGCAAACAGGGGGCCAACTATGGCTACACCTTC
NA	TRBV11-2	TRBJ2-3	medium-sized	CASSQGAYTGTDTQYF	TGTGCCAGCAGCCAGGGAGCTTACACAGGGACAGATACGCAGTATTTT
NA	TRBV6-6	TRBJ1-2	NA	CASYQGLVGYTF	TGTGCCAGTTACCAGGGTCTGGTTGGCTACACCTTC
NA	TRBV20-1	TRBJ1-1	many	CSAGDLNTEAFF	TGCAGTGCTGGGGACCTGAACACTGAAGCTTTCTTT
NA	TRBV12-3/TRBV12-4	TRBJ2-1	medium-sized	CASSFGPGNEQFF	TGTGCCAGCAGTTTTGGCCCGGGGAATGAGCAGTTCTTC
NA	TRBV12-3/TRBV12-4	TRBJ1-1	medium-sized	CAYRKNTEAFF	TGTGCCTACAGGAAGAACACTGAAGCTTTCTTT
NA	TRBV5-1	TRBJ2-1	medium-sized	CASSLEGGNEQFF	TGCGCCAGCAGCTTGGAGGGGGGCAATGAGCAGTTCTTC